This T cell receptor (delta chain) was identified during a study of Vδ1+ human thymocytes. General observations from the study: Highly polyclonal TRG and TRD repertoires with Gaussian CDR3 length distributions appeared in thymus.

The ends lost 3 bases at V and 0 bases at J; junction bases unmatched: 8. Germline V gives CDR1 TVYSNPD, CDR2 GDNSRS (reference sequence). The CDR3 runs 16 residues. This clone appeared a few times. The antigen remains unidentified. Extracted RNA was reverse transcribed into cDNA. Multiplex PCR used pooled V-gene forward primers and a constant-region reverse primer to amplify CDR3s. TCRdb re-called the multiplex PCR reads through CATT. The sample lists tens of thousands of delta-chain clones; 8.1% were seen once. The rearrangement links TRDV3 to TRDJ1; 12 positions agree with TRDD3. The TCR originated in a child less than two years old who had congenital heart surgery. Sequencing was done on a sample of Vdelta1+ gamma-delta thymocytes from the thymus. Subset specified: FACS-sorted CD3+ TCRalphabeta- TCRVdelta1+ TCRVdelta2- thymocytes. This CDR3 reads CALYWGIHPNTDKLIF. The CDR3 DNA sequence: TGTGCCTTGTACTGGGGGATACACCCAAACACCGATAAACTCATCTTT.